This is a list of T cell receptor beta chains from one sample in a study of T cells in Graves' hyperthyroidism and ophthalmopathy. TCRdb fed the multiplex PCR reads into MiXCR, producing one record per CDR3 protein. The sample has roughly 330,000 distinct CDR3 sequences, roughly 17% seen once. Sequenced input: blood. The source is a man aged 30-40 years with Graves' hyperthyroidism. Each CDR3 is given with its conserved first and last residue. Fields, in order: J gene, V gene, D gene, clone size, CDR3 DNA, CDR3 protein. A D gene is named only where the DNA matches it firmly. Only part of the rows carry a size: once, few, many, or a class if the clone is expanded.

TRBJ2-7 TRBV6-5 TRBD1 many TGTGCCAGCAGTTACTCTTGGGACAGCTCCTACGAGCAGTACTTC CASSYSWDSSYEQYF
TRBJ2-7 TRBV12-3/TRBV12-4 TRBD2 many TGTGCCAGCAGTCTCCGGGACTACTACGAGCAGTACTTC CASSLRDYYEQYF
TRBJ2-3 TRBV7-9 . many TGTGCCAGCAGCACCGGGACCTTCACAGATACGCAGTATTTT CASSTGTFTDTQYF
TRBJ1-5 TRBV13 . many TGTGCCAGCAGCGTGTGGGCGGGAAACAGCAATCAGCCCCAGCATTTT CASSVWAGNSNQPQHF
TRBJ2-7 TRBV20-1 . many TGCAGTGCTTACCTGGGGGGGGGCGCCTCCTACGAGCAGTACTTC CSAYLGGGASYEQYF
TRBJ2-5 TRBV5-1 . few TGCGCCAGCAGCTACCTGGCGGGAAGGCAGACCCAGTACTTC CASSYLAGRQTQYF
TRBJ1-2 TRBV5-1 . . TGCGCCAGCAGCTTGGCCGCGGCAGGGGCGACTAACTATGGCTACACCTTC CASSLAAAGATNYGYTF
TRBJ1-2 TRBV6-1 . many TGTGCCAGCAGTGACAACTACTATGGCTACACCTTC CASSDNYYGYTF
TRBJ2-2 TRBV20-1 . few TGCAGTGCCCCTACCGGTGCGAGCGGGTCGGACACCGGGGAGCTGTTTTTT CSAPTGASGSDTGELFF
TRBJ2-3 TRBV7-6 TRBD2 many TGTGCCAGCAGCTCCTACCTAGCGGGAGGCGGGGGCACAGATACGCAGTATTTT CASSSYLAGGGGTDTQYF
TRBJ2-7 TRBV3-1 . few TGTGCCAGCAGCCAAGCGGGTGGAGGAAGGTACGAGCAGTACTTC CASSQAGGGRYEQYF
TRBJ2-1 TRBV30 . many TGTGCCTGGAGGAGGGCGGAGGAGCAGTTCTTC CAWRRAEEQFF
TRBJ1-2 TRBV30 TRBD1 many TGTGCCTGGACCCTCGCAGGGGGCTACTATGGCTACACCTTC CAWTLAGGYYGYTF
TRBJ1-3 TRBV2 . many TGTGCCAGCAGTGAAGTTACCTCTGGAAACACCATATATTTT CASSEVTSGNTIYF
TRBJ1-5 TRBV6-1 . few TGTGCCAGTCTCCCTTACAGCCTCAATCAGCCCCAGCATTTT CASLPYSLNQPQHF
TRBJ1-2 TRBV28 TRBD1 few TGTGCCAGCAGGACCGGGACAGGGGAGAATGGCTACACCTTC CASRTGTGENGYTF
TRBJ2-1 TRBV11-2 TRBD2 many TGTGCCAGCAGCCTTCTAGCTGGGACTAGGGTGATGAATGAGCAGTTCTTC CASSLLAGTRVMNEQFF
TRBJ2-7 TRBV29-1 TRBD2 . TGCAGCGCCGGGACTACGCTTCCTTACGAGCAGTACTTC CSAGTTLPYEQYF
TRBJ1-1 TRBV7-9 TRBD1 many TGTGCCAGCAGCTCAAGGCAGGGGGCGATGAACACTGAAGCTTTCTTT CASSSRQGAMNTEAFF
TRBJ1-2 TRBV12-3/TRBV12-4 . . TGTGCCAGCAGCCATTCTCAGGGGTACAATGGCTACACCTTC CASSHSQGYNGYTF
TRBJ1-1 TRBV11-2 . many TGTGCCAGCAGCACCATTGGCCCTGAAGCTTTCTTT CASSTIGPEAFF
TRBJ2-5 TRBV2 . many TGTGCCAGCAGTGGGGCAGCCAGGGGAGAGACCCAGTACTTC CASSGAARGETQYF
TRBJ2-4 TRBV20-1 . few TGCAGTGCTATTAGGGACATTCAGTACTTC CSAIRDIQYF
TRBJ2-5 TRBV29-1 . . TGCAGCGTCGAAGGGGGGAGCCAGTACTTC CSVEGGSQYF
TRBJ1-5 TRBV19 TRBD1 . TGTGCCAGTAGTAGGCGGAGACAGGGAAGCAATCAGCCCCAGCATTTT CASSRRRQGSNQPQHF
TRBJ2-3 TRBV4-1 TRBD2 . TGCGCCAGCAGCCAAGATATTAGCGGGAGAACGCAGTATTTT CASSQDISGRTQYF
TRBJ2-1 TRBV29-1 . few TGCAGCGTAGACACCCTCGGGGACGGTGAGCAGTTCTTC CSVDTLGDGEQFF
TRBJ2-2 TRBV28 . many TGTGCCAGCAGTTTTTGGGACCTCGTGGGGACCGGGGAGCTGTTTTTT CASSFWDLVGTGELFF
TRBJ2-7 TRBV7-2 . many TGTGCCAGCAGCTCCCGACGGAGCGGCAACCCCTACGAGCAGTACTTC CASSSRRSGNPYEQYF
TRBJ1-6 TRBV6-1 . few TGTGCCAGCCTTGGGTTGCTTAATTCACCCCTCCACTTT CASLGLLNSPLHF